Listed here are 32 T cell receptor beta chains from one sample, sequenced in a study of response to subunit inactivated influenza vaccine. Each CDR3 protein gets one entry after TCRdb re-called the RT-PCR reads with MiXCR. Counted here are 700,000 to 900,000 distinct CDR3 sequences, 21% occurring once; the ten biggest clones make up roughly 10%. This specimen consisted of PBMCs from blood, obtained 5 to 6 days after vaccination. These receptors were obtained from a middle-aged man who received an inactivated influenza vaccine.

This chain joins TRBV28 and TRBJ2-1; possibly TRBD1 or TRBD2 for D (5 bases each). CDR3 length: 16 amino acids. The V end lost 5 bases, the J end lost 2 bases, and 16 bases lay between the germline ends. Germline CDR1 MDHEN, CDR2 SYDVKM. The CDR3 spells CASSPWTGPTYNEQFF. CDR3 DNA: TGTGCCAGCAGTCCATGGACGGGACCTACCTACAATGAGCAGTTCTTC. The whole variable domain, remainder taken from reference TRBV28 and TRBJ2-1, is DVKVTQSSRYLVKRTGEKVFLECVQDMDHENMFWYRQDPGLGLRLIYFSYDVKMKEKGDIPEGYSVSREKKERFSLILESASTNQTSMYLCASSPWTGPTYNEQFFGPGTRLTVL.

V is TRBV28 and J is TRBJ2-1; TRBD2 aligns across 8 bases. V was pared by 1 base and J by 8 bases, with 7 bases of the junction left unmatched. Germline V gives CDR1 MDHEN, CDR2 SYDVKM. CDR3 length: 15 residues. The CDR3 DNA reads TGTGCCAGCAGTTTATCAGGGACTAGACGCGATGAGCAGTTCTTC. Protein: CASSLSGTRRDEQFF.

This rearrangement joins TRBV5-6 to TRBJ2-1; TRBD2 matches at 8 bases. V was pared by 0 bases and J by 9 bases, with 8 bases of the junction left unmatched. This CDR3 contains 15 residues. The germline V gene has CDR1 SGHDT and CDR2 YYEEEE. The CDR3 here is CASSLVAGFNIEQFF. Written as DNA, the CDR3 is TGTGCCAGCAGCTTGGTAGCGGGGTTTAATATTGAGCAGTTCTTC.

The CDR3 bases are TGTGCCAGCAGCTCCCCCGGCAGGGTAGCTAATGAGCAGTTCTTC. The encoded protein is CASSSPGRVANEQFF. The rearrangement joins TRBV7-2 to TRBJ2-1, with a tentative D call TRBD1 (5 bases). The CDR3 consists of 15 residues. The V end lost 4 bases, the J end lost 7 bases, and 17 bases lay between the germline ends. The V gene's germline CDR1 is SGHTA and CDR2 FQGNSA.

CDR3 nucleotides: TGTGCCAGCAGCCAAGGACAGTTCTACGAGCAGTACTTC. Encoded protein: CASSQGQFYEQYF. The chain uses TRBV16 and TRBJ2-7; TRBD1 is a possible D gene (6 bases). This CDR3 contains 13 residues. Between the trimmed V and J ends, which lost 2 bases and 3 bases, there was a span of 8 bases. Germline V gene sequence: CDR1 KGHSY, CDR2 FQNENV.

This rearrangement joins TRBV7-8 to TRBJ2-2; weak D call: TRBD1 (6 bases). V was shortened by 5 bases and J by 5 bases, with 21 bases between the two germline ends. The germline CDR1 and CDR2 sequences are SGHVS and FQNEAQ. The CDR3 covers 17 residues. CDR3 sequence (DNA): TGTGCCAGCAGCCCCATGGGGGCGGGTGGAATTACCGGGGAGCTGTTTTTT. It translates to CASSPMGAGGITGELFF.

The J gene is TRBJ2-6, the V gene TRBV28; D unclear. Looked up from germline, CDR1 is MDHEN and CDR2 is SYDVKM. Trimming shortened V by 2 bases and J by 4 bases, and 15 bases separated the two germline ends. The CDR3 spans 17 residues. The CDR3 DNA reads TGTGCCAGCAGTTTAGAGACCCTCTCACCCGGGGCCAACGTCCTGACTTTC. As protein: CASSLETLSPGANVLTF.

This clonotype was observed many times. V usage is TRBV20-1 and J usage is TRBJ2-7; D not certain. Trimming took 6 bases from V and 1 from J, leaving 19 bases between them. This CDR3 is 15 amino acids long. Per germline, CDR1 DFQATT and CDR2 SNEGSKA (reference sequence). The DNA for the CDR3 is TGCAGTGCCTCGAGAGGACCGAAAAAATCCTACGAGCAGTACTTC. It is translated as CSASRGPKKSYEQYF.

This clonotype was counted a few times. This chain joins TRBV10-3 and TRBJ2-1, with 7 bases fitting TRBD2. This CDR3 spans 14 amino acids. With 2 bases clipped from V and 10 bases from J, the junction kept 8 bases outside the gene matches. CDR1 is ENHRY, CDR2 SYGVKD, per germline. The CDR3 nucleotides are TGTGCCATCAGTGAGGGGAGGGCCTCCGAGGAGCAGTTCTTC. Translating it yields CAISEGRASEEQFF.

This clonotype was observed a few times. The rearrangement links TRBV13 to TRBJ2-2, with TRBD1 matching 9 bases. This CDR3 comprises 18 residues. The V gene's germline CDR1 is PRHDT and CDR2 FYEKMQ (reference sequence). J gave up 0 bases and V 5 bases, and 10 bases lay outside the gene matches. CDR3 coding DNA: TGTGCCAGCAGCAAACCGGGACAGGGCCCACCGAACACCGGGGAGCTGTTTTTT. This sequence encodes CASSKPGQGPPNTGELFF.

The CDR3 loop reads CASSLQVIRGYSYNEQFF. CDR3 sequence (DNA): TGCGCCAGCAGCTTGCAGGTCATCAGGGGCTACTCCTACAATGAGCAGTTCTTC. J is TRBJ2-1 and V is TRBV5-1; maybe TRBD1 (6 bases). The length of the CDR3 is 18 residues. V gave up 1 base and J gave up 0 bases, with 17 bases separating them. Germline CDR1 and CDR2: SGHRS and YFSETQ.

This clonotype has just one count. This sequence joins TRBV2 and TRBJ1-3; no clear D gene. There are 12 residues in the CDR3. Trimming took 6 bases from V and 4 from J, leaving 7 bases between them. In germline, CDR1 is SNHLY, CDR2 FYNNEI. This CDR3 is CASRPSGNTIYF. CDR3 in DNA: TGTGCCAGCAGGCCGTCGGGAAACACCATATATTTT.

The chain uses TRBV20-1 and TRBJ2-5, with D perhaps matching TRBD1 or TRBD2 (5 bases each). Germline assignment: CDR1 DFQATT and CDR2 SNEGSKA (reference sequence). With 4 bases removed from V and 5 bases from J, the gap between germline ends came to 23 bases. There are 16 residues in the CDR3. This CDR3 is CSANSVRDAASETQYF. CDR3 coding DNA: TGCAGTGCTAACTCGGTCCGGGACGCAGCTAGCGAGACCCAGTACTTC.

The V gene is TRBV20-1, the J gene TRBJ2-1, with D perhaps TRBD2 (5 bases). Between the trimmed V and J ends, which lost 6 bases and 0 bases, there was a span of 12 bases. Per the germline V gene, CDR1 is DFQATT and CDR2 is SNEGSKA (reference sequence). This CDR3 contains 14 residues. The CDR3 here is CSASDSGSYNEQFF. The CDR3 nucleotides are TGCAGTGCGTCGGACTCTGGCTCCTACAATGAGCAGTTCTTC.

The rearrangement joins TRBV19 to TRBJ2-1, with D maybe TRBD2 (6 bases). Germline CDR1 and CDR2: LNHDA and SQIVND (reference sequence). V was shortened by 0 bases and J by 11 bases, with 11 bases between the two germline ends. This CDR3 region has 13 residues. The CDR3 nucleotides are TGTGCCAGTAGTATAGAAAGCGCGGGGAAGCAGTTCTTC. Translating it yields CASSIESAGKQFF.

V and J are TRBV20-1 and TRBJ2-1; D uncertain. The CDR3 totals 15 residues. Germline V gene sequence: CDR1 DFQATT, CDR2 SNEGSKA (reference sequence). V was trimmed by 4 bases and J by 0 bases, leaving 13 bases between them. The DNA of the CDR3 is TGCAGTGCTACTACTACGGGTAACTCCTACAATGAGCAGTTCTTC. This codes for CSATTTGNSYNEQFF.

This rearrangement joins TRBV12-3 or TRBV12-4 to TRBJ2-1; D uncertain. The V gene lost 5 bases and the J gene lost 6 bases, with 8 bases spanning the gap. CDR3 length: 12 residues. The CDR3 protein is CASSDQRNEQFF. The CDR3 DNA is TGTGCCAGCAGTGACCAGCGCAATGAGCAGTTCTTC.

Notes on this clonotype: A much larger clone sits a single nucleotide away, making a read error possible. V usage is TRBV10-3 and J usage is TRBJ1-1; D is undetermined. With 5 bases removed from V and 4 bases from J, the gap between germline ends came to 5 bases. This CDR3 is built from 11 residues. Per germline, CDR1 ENHRY and CDR2 SYGVKD. This CDR3 is CAISWGTEAFF. CDR3 bases: TGTGCCATCAGTTGGGGCACTGAAGCTTTCTTT.

A few counts support this clonotype. V is TRBV7-9 and J is TRBJ2-1; the D gene is possibly TRBD2 (6 bases). This CDR3 has 15 amino acids. The germline V gene encodes CDR1 SEHNR and CDR2 FQNEAQ (reference sequence). The ends were cut back, 6 bases at V and 7 bases at J, with 19 bases in the middle. The CDR3 sequence: CASSPPGVSSNEQFF. CDR3 nucleotide sequence: TGTGCCAGCAGTCCCCCGGGAGTTTCGTCTAATGAGCAGTTCTTC.

This chain connects TRBV5-6 to TRBJ2-3, with D possibly TRBD2 on 6 matching bases. CDR1 and CDR2 from the germline V gene are SGHDT and YYEEEE. The CDR3 covers 14 residues. V lost 4 bases and J 5 bases, leaving 14 bases between the germline ends. This chain's CDR3 is CASSRGGEVDTQYF. Written as DNA, the CDR3 is TGTGCCAGCAGCCGAGGCGGGGAGGTAGATACGCAGTATTTT.

This clonotype has only a few counts. This chain connects TRBV5-1 to TRBJ2-7; the D is unclear. The length of the CDR3 is 14 residues. Germline CDR1 reads SGHRS; CDR2 reads YFSETQ. V was pared by 0 bases and J by 4 bases, with 11 bases between. In nucleotides, the CDR3 is TGCGCCAGCAGCTTGGAAATGGCCAGATACGAGCAGTACTTC. Protein product: CASSLEMARYEQYF.

This chain links TRBV20-1 with TRBJ1-6; D is possibly TRBD1 (5 bases). V was trimmed by 6 bases and J by 8 bases, leaving 14 bases between them. The CDR3 extends over 13 amino acids. The V gene's germline CDR1 is DFQATT and CDR2 SNEGSKA (reference sequence). CDR3 sequence: CSAAGRRDSPLHF. The CDR3 coding sequence is TGCAGTGCGGCGGGACGCAGGGATTCACCCCTCCACTTT.

This sequence joins TRBV3-1 and TRBJ2-2; D may correspond to TRBD1 or TRBD2 (5 bases each). The CDR3 is made up of 11 amino acids. V lost 7 bases to trimming and J lost 13 bases, with 13 bases between them. Germline V gene sequence: CDR1 LGHDT, CDR2 YNNKEL (reference sequence). The CDR3 DNA sequence: TGTGCCAGCACCGGCCGGGGCGGGCTGTTTTTT. Its protein product is CASTGRGGLFF.

This chain joins TRBV20-1 and TRBJ2-7; D is possibly TRBD2 (5 bases). The germline V gene has CDR1 DFQATT and CDR2 SNEGSKA (reference sequence). CDR3 size: 12 residues. V lost 2 bases and J lost 9, with 14 bases in between. CDR3 region: CSARPIGDGQYF. In nucleotides, the CDR3 is TGCAGTGCTAGACCCATCGGGGATGGGCAGTACTTC.

The chain is built from TRBV15 and TRBJ2-1; 8 bases map to TRBD2. V lost 0 bases and J lost 15; bases outside the gene matches: 4. CDR3 length: 12 amino acids. CDR1 and CDR2 (germline): LNHNV, YYDKDF (reference sequence). This CDR3 reads CATSREGTSPFF. The CDR3 coding sequence is TGTGCCACCAGCAGAGAAGGGACTAGTCCGTTCTTC.

This clonotype was counted only a few times. The chain recombines TRBV6-5 with TRBJ2-1; 12 bases match TRBD2. Germline V CDR1 and CDR2: MNHEY, SVGAGI. The CDR3 covers 15 residues. V trimming: 2 bases; J trimming: 8 bases; junction bases outside the gene matches: 4. CDR3 nucleotides: TGTGCCAGCAGTTACCCTAGCGGGGGGGCCGATGAGCAGTTCTTC. Protein: CASSYPSGGADEQFF.

V and J are TRBV12-3 or TRBV12-4 and TRBJ2-7, with D perhaps given as TRBD1 or TRBD2 (5 bases each). The ends were cut back, 5 bases at V and 2 bases at J, with 13 bases in the middle. CDR3 length: 14 residues. In DNA, the CDR3 is TGTGCCAGCAGTCCTTCGGGACGACCCTACGAGCAGTACTTC. Amino acid sequence: CASSPSGRPYEQYF.

This chain joins TRBV15 and TRBJ2-5, with a tentative D call TRBD1 (5 bases). Trimming left V 0 bases short and J 5 bases short, with 10 bases between. Germline values: CDR1 LNHNV, CDR2 YYDKDF (reference sequence). This CDR3 comprises 14 residues. CDR3 in amino acids: CATSRDQGGETQYF. CDR3 nucleotide sequence: TGTGCCACCAGCAGAGATCAGGGTGGGGAGACCCAGTACTTC.

The chain links TRBV25-1 to TRBJ1-4; 7 bases map to TRBD1. This CDR3 contains 16 residues. Germline values: CDR1 MGHDK, CDR2 SYGVNS. J lost 8 bases, V lost 3 bases, and 12 bases had no gene match. DNA for the CDR3: TGTGCCAGCAGTGAGCAGGCAGGGGGACTTTTGGAAAAACTGTTTTTT. This encodes CASSEQAGGLLEKLFF. Full variable domain (outside the CDR3, taken from reference TRBV25-1 and TRBJ1-4): EADIYQTPRYLVIGTGKKITLECSQTMGHDKMYWYQQDPGMELHLIHYSYGVNSTEKGDLSSESTVSRIRTEHFPLTLESARPSHTSQYLCASSEQAGGLLEKLFFGSGTQLSVL.

The chain uses TRBV29-1 and TRBJ1-4; D is undetermined. Deletions cut 7 bases from V and 7 bases from J, with 7 bases between. The germline V gene has CDR1 SQVTM and CDR2 ANQGSEA. The CDR3 has 10 amino acids. CDR3 coding DNA: TGCAGCGGACTAGGTGAAAAACTGTTTTTT. It encodes CSGLGEKLFF.

This rearrangement joins TRBV12-3 or TRBV12-4 to TRBJ1-2; possibly TRBD1 for D (5 bases). V was cut by 5 bases and J by 7 bases, with 11 bases left in between. This CDR3 has 12 residues. The CDR3 DNA reads TGTGCCAGCAGTGACCCGGGGGGTGGCTACACCTTC. Translating it yields CASSDPGGGYTF.

This clonotype was detected only a few times. This chain connects TRBV12-3 or TRBV12-4 to TRBJ1-1; D remains unclear. Trimming shortened V by 6 bases and J by 7 bases, and 12 bases separated the two germline ends. The CDR3 is 12 residues long. CDR3 region: CASSPQSYEAFF. CDR3 DNA sequence: TGTGCCAGCAGCCCGCAGTCGTATGAAGCTTTCTTT.